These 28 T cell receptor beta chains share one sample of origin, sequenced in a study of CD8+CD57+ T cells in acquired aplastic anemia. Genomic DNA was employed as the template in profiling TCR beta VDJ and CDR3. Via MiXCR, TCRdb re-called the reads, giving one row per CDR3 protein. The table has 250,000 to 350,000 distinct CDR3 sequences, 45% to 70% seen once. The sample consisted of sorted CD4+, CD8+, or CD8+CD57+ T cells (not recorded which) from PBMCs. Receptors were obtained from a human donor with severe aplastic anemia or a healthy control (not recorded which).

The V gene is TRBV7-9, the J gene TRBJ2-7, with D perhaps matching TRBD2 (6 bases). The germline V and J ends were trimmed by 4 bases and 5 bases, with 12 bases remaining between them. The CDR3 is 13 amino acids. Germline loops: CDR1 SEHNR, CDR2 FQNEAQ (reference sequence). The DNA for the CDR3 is TGTGCCAGCAGCTCTAACGCGGGGAACGAGCAGTACTTC. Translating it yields CASSSNAGNEQYF.

The CDR3 coding sequence is TGTGCCAGCAGCACGGGACGCTACGAGCAGTACTTC. This translates into CASSTGRYEQYF. This sequence joins TRBV12-3 or TRBV12-4 and TRBJ2-7; the D gene could be TRBD1 or TRBD2 (5 bases each). The CDR3 covers 12 residues. Trimming shortened V by 6 bases and J by 3 bases, and 9 bases separated the two germline ends.

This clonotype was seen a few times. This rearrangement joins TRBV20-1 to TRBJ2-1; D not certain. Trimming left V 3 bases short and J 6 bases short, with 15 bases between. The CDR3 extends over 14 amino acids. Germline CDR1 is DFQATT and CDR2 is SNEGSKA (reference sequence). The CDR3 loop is CSASPAGVPNEQFF. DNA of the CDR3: TGCAGTGCTAGCCCAGCTGGAGTTCCCAATGAGCAGTTCTTC.

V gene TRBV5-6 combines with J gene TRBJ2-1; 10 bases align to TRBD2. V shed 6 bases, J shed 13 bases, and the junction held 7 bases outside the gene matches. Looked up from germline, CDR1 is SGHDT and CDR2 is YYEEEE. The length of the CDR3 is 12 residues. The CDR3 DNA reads TGTGCCAGCAACGATAGCGGGGGGACTCAGTTCTTC. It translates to CASNDSGGTQFF. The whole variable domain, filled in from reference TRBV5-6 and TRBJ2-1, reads DAGVTQSPTHLIKTRGQQVTLRCSPKSGHDTVSWYQQALGQGPQFIFQYYEEEERQRGNFPDRFSGHQFPNYSSELNVNALLLGDSALYLCASNDSGGTQFFGPGTRLTVL.

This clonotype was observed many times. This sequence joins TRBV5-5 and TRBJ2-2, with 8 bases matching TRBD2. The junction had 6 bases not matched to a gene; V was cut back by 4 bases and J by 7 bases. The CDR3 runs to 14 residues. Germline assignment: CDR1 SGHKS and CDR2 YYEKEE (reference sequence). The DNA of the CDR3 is TGTGCCAGCAGCCGGACTAGCCAAGGCGGGGAGCTGTTTTTT. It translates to CASSRTSQGGELFF.

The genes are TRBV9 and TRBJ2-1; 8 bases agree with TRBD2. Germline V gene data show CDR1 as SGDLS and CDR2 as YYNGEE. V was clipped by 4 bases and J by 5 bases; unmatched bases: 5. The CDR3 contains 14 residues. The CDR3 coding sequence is TGTGCCAGCAGCCACAGCGGGGGAAACAATGAGCAGTTCTTC. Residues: CASSHSGGNNEQFF.

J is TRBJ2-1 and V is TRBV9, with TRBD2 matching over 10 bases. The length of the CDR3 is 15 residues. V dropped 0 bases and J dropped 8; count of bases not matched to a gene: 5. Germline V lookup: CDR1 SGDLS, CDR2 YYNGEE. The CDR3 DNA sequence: TGTGCCAGCAGCGTAGGTCGACTAGCGGGCCATGAGCAGTTCTTC. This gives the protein CASSVGRLAGHEQFF.

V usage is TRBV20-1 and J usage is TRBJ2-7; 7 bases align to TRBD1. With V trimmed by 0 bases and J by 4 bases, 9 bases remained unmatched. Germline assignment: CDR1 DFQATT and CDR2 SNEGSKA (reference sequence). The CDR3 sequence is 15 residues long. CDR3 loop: CSARDPEQGPYEQYF. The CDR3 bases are TGCAGTGCTAGAGATCCGGAACAGGGGCCTTACGAGCAGTACTTC.

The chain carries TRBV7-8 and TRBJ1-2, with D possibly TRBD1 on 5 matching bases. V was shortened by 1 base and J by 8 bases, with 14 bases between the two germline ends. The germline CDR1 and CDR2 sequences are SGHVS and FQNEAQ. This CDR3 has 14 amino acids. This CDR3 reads CASSLEGRVRGYTF. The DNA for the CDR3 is TGTGCCAGCAGCTTAGAGGGCAGGGTGAGGGGCTACACCTTC.

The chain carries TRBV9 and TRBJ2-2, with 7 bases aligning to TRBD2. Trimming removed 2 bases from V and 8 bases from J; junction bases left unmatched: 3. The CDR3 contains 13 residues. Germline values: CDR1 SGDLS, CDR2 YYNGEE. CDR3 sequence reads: CASSVGGVGELFF. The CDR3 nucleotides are TGTGCCAGCAGCGTGGGAGGGGTGGGGGAGCTGTTTTTT.

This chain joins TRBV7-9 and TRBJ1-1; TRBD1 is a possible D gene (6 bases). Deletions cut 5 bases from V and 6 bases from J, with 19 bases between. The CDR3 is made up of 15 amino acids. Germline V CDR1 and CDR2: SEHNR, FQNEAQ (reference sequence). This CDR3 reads CASSVISGAAAEAFF. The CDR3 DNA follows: TGTGCCAGCAGCGTTATTTCAGGGGCGGCGGCTGAAGCTTTCTTT.

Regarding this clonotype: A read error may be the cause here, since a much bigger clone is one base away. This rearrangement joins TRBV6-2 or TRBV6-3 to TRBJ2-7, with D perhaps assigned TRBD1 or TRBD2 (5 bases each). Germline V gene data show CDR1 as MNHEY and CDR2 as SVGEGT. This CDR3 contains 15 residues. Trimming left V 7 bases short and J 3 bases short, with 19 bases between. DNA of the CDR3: TGTGCCAGCATAAGTTTGGGACGGGGTCACTACGAGCAGTACTTC. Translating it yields CASISLGRGHYEQYF.

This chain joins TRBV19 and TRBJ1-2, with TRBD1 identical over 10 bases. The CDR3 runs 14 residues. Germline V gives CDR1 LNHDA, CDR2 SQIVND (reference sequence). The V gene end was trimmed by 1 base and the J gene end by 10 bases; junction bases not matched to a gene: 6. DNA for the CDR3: TGTGCCAGTAGTATAGTTGGACAGGGGGTCGACTACACCTTC. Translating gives CASSIVGQGVDYTF.

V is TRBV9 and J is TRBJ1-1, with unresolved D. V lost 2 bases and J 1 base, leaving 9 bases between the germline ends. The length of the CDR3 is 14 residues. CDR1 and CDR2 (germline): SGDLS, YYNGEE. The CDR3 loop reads CASSVEQTNTEAFF. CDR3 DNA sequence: TGTGCCAGCAGCGTTGAACAGACGAACACTGAAGCTTTCTTT.

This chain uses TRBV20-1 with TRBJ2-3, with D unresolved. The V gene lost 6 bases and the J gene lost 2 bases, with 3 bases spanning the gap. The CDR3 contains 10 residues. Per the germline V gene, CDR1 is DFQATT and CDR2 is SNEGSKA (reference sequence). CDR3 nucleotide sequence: TGCAGTGCCCTCACAGATACGCAGTATTTT. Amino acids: CSALTDTQYF.

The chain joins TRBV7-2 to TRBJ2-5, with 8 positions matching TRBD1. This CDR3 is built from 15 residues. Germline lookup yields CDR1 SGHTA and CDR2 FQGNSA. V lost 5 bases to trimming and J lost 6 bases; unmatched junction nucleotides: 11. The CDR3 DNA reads TGTGCCAGCAGCCCCCCCGGACAGGGTTCGAAGACCCAGTACTTC. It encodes CASSPPGQGSKTQYF.

CDR3 protein: CAISGTKTSTSTDTQYF. The CDR3, as DNA: TGTGCCATCAGTGGAACCAAGACTAGCACTAGCACAGATACGCAGTATTTT. V usage is TRBV10-3 and J usage is TRBJ2-3, with 7 nucleotides matching TRBD2. V lost 4 bases to trimming and J lost 0 bases; unmatched junction nucleotides: 10. Germline lookup yields CDR1 ENHRY and CDR2 SYGVKD. This CDR3 region has 17 residues.

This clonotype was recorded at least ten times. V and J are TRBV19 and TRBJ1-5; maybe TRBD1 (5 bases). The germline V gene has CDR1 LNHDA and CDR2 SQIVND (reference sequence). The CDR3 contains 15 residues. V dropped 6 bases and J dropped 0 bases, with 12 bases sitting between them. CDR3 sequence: CASSPPTVSNQPQHF. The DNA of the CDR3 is TGTGCCAGTAGCCCCCCGACAGTTAGCAATCAGCCCCAGCATTTT.

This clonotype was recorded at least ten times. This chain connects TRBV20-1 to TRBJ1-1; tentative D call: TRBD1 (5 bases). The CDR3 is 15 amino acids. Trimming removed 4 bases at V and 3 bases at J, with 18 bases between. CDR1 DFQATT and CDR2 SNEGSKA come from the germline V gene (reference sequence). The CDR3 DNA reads TGCAGTGCTATATCTCGTGGGGACTTCTACACTGAAGCTTTCTTT. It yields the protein CSAISRGDFYTEAFF.

This CDR3 reads CASSLAGGTSLYEQYF. CDR3 in DNA: TGCGCCAGCAGCTTGGCCGGGGGGACTAGTCTTTACGAGCAGTACTTC. V gene TRBV5-1 combines with J gene TRBJ2-7; 8 bases line up with TRBD2. Germline V gives CDR1 SGHRS, CDR2 YFSETQ. CDR3 size: 16 residues. V lost 0 bases, J lost 4 bases, and 9 bases stayed unmatched.

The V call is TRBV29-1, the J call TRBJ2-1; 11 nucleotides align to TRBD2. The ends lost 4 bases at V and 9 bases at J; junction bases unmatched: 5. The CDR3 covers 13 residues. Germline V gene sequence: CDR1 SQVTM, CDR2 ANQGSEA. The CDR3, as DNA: TGCAGCGTTGTCGGGACTAGCGGTTTTGAGCAGTTCTTC. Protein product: CSVVGTSGFEQFF.

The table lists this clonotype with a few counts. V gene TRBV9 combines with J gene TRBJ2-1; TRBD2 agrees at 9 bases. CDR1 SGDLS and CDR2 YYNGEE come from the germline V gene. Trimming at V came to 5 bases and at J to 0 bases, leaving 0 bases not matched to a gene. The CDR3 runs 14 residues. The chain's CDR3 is CASSSGSSYNEQFF. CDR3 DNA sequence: TGTGCCAGCAGTAGCGGGAGCTCCTACAATGAGCAGTTCTTC.

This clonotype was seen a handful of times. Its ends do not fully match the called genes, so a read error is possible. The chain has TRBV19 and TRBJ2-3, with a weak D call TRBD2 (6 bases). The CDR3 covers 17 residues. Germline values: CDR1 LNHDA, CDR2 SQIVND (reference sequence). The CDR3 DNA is TGTGCCAGTAGTATAAGGGGCGGAGGGGTCCCGACAGATACGCGGTATTTT. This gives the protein CASSIRGGGVPTDTRYF.

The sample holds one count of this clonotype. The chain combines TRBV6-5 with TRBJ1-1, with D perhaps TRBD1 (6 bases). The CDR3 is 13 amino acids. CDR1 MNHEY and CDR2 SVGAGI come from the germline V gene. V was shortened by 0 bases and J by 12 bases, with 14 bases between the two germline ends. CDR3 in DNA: TGTGCCAGCAGTTACTCTGGGCAAGGGGGGACTTTCTTT. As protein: CASSYSGQGGTFF.

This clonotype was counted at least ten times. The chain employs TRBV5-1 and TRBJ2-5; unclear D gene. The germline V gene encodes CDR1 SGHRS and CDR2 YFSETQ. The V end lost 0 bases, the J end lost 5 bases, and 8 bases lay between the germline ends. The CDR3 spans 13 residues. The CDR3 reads CASSLGPGETQYF. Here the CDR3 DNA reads TGCGCCAGCAGCTTGGGACCTGGCGAGACCCAGTACTTC.

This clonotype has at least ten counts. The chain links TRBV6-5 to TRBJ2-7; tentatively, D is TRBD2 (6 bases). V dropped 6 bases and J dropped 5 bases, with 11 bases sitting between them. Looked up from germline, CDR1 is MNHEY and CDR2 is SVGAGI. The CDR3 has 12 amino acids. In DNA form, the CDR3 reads TGTGCCAGCAGAACATGGGGGGACGAGCAGTACTTC. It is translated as CASRTWGDEQYF.

CDR3 DNA: TGTGCCAGCAGCTTAGCGTTCGGGGCGGGGGTAGATACGCAGTATTTT. Its translation is CASSLAFGAGVDTQYF. J is TRBJ2-3 and V is TRBV7-2; TRBD2 matches 7 bases. V shed 0 bases, J shed 5 bases, and the junction held 8 bases outside the gene matches. Germline CDR1 is SGHTA and CDR2 is FQGNSA. The CDR3 loop spans 16 amino acids.

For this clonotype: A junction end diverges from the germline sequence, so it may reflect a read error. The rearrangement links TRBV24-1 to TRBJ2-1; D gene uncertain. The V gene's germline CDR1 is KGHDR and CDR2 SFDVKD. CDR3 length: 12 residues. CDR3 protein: CATSDGYNEQFF. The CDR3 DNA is TGTGCCACCAGTGACGGTTACAACGAGCAGTTCTTC.